This T cell receptor beta chain emerged from a study of T cell repertoires in cytomegalovirus infection. The study's findings and limits: Clonotypes of TCR beta that were HLA-C-restricted and CMV-specific dominated the ex vivo response.

Between the trimmed V and J ends, which lost 9 bases and 4 bases, there was a span of 24 bases. The CDR3 is 16 amino acids. Germline-derived CDR1 and CDR2 are MNHNS and SASEGT. This clonotype was seen many times. Antigen: not known. TCRdb called the reads again in MiXCR, with one record for every CDR3 protein. Among hundreds of thousands of distinct CDR3 sequences listed, about 42% were seen once. This specimen consisted of cultured PBMCs, obtained from culture after CMV antigen stimulation. The receptor was isolated from a human donor in good health (CMV status not recorded). Some clones in this sample may be carry-over from other donors' samples. The chain has TRBV6-1 and TRBJ1-1; no clear D gene. The CDR3 DNA sequence: TGTGCCAGTACCTTCGAGTTGTTAGGGTTCGGCACTGAAGCTTTCTTT. It translates to CASTFELLGFGTEAFF.